This TCR beta chain originates from a study of blood T cell repertoires in COVID-19 (dated by TCRdb to the early 2020s). Turning to the overall study: The collaborator samples originated in the United States, Italy and Spain and spanned the acute and convalescent phases of COVID-19. The material from the prospective study consisted of cDNA or gDNA derived from T cells, B-cell-depleted T cells, or PBMCs. The dataset comprised deeply sampled blood TCRbeta repertoires from subjects exposed to, actively infected with, or recovered from COVID-19. The repertoires were released in a freely available public database meant as a resource for research on the immune response to SARS-CoV-2. Samples came from the ongoing ImmuneRACE study (first 160 participants) plus 1,254 subjects from 6 global collaborators. The sample metadata nearly always contained a de-identified subject ID, COVID-19 status, age in years and sex. Where available, HLA class I and class II types were obtained from metadata supplied by the sample provider rather than from assay-based typing.

For this chain, trimming is 4 bases at the V end and 3 bases at the J end, and the number of junction bases without a gene match is 1. The CDR3 measures 12 amino acids from cysteine to phenylalanine. CDR3 DNA is the only sequence kept; it has 36 bases, read in frame from the first base. The germline V gene provides CDR1 SQVTM and CDR2 ANQGSEA. In Seattle, one collaborating source enrolled patients while the infection was active and tracked those patients longitudinally over the course of disease. The collaborating institutions used their own protocols to collect whole blood in K2EDTA tubes. For TCRbeta analysis, collaborator samples were shipped as frozen whole blood, as isolated PBMCs, or as DNA extracted from either sample type. Paper-wide results and their limitations: The quantity of clinical and demographic metadata differed by source and by participant and was supplied without curation.

In the case of this clone: The specificity of this receptor is unknown. Base qualities are not at hand, and no much larger clone is one base apart.

The immunoSEQ Assay, a bias-controlled multiplex PCR, was used to amplify TCRbeta CDR3 regions from genomic DNA. The published analysis was carried out like this. The number of nucleated cells in each sample was estimated by amplification of reference gene primers within the assay. To quantify the absolute abundance of each unique TCRbeta CDR3 rearrangement, sequence reads were collapsed and filtered. For each sample, productive Simpson clonality was calculated by taking the square root of Simpson's diversity index across productive rearrangements. TCRdb provides this immuneACCESS table in a form limited to in-frame rearrangements. Some clones are lacking; in checked studies, under half of them reflect an unresolved V gene, and why the rest are absent is not known. For V, J and clone size, that table is used; D and trimming come from the DNA. The sample table lists about 200,000 clones, 92% of them with a count of one. The ten largest clones add up to 0.7% to 0.85% of the sample.

The rearranged chain carries TRBV29-1 and TRBJ1-1; the central 8 bases match TRBD1. Source material: peripheral blood. The origin of this receptor is a man aged 55 to 69 with COVID-19, enrolled during active disease. Here the CDR3 is given as CSVGGQDTEAFF. In nucleotides, the sequence is TGCAGCGTTGGGGGACAGGACACTGAAGCTTTCTTT.